The clone carrying this T cell receptor beta chain showed up many times. Its antigen is as yet unknown. Flow cytometry had shown expanded CD8+CD57+ cells in the patients chosen for sequencing. This specimen belongs to a study of CD8+CD57+ T cells in acquired aplastic anemia. Trimming cost V 5 bases and J 6 bases; bases outside gene matches: 9. The CDR3 is 16 residues long. From germline, CDR1 is DFQATT and CDR2 SNEGSKA (reference sequence). Both TCR beta VDJ combination and CDR3 sequence profiling were carried out. Genomic DNA was the template for this profiling. A single record per CDR3 protein comes from TCRdb applying MiXCR to the reads. Here the sample spans some 120,000 distinct CDR3 sequences, under 60% being singletons. Study-wide results and limits: The number of CD8+ CDR3 sequences shared by patients and controls was 25 to 35.

The receptor comes from a human donor with aplastic anemia. This chain uses TRBV20-1 with TRBJ2-1; TRBD2 matches 14 bases. Sequenced input: sorted CD4+, CD8+, or CD8+CD57+ T cells (not recorded which) from PBMCs. In DNA form, the CDR3 reads TGCAGTGCTCGACTAGCGGGGGGGCGATCTATCAATGAGCAGTTCTTC. Translation: CSARLAGGRSINEQFF.